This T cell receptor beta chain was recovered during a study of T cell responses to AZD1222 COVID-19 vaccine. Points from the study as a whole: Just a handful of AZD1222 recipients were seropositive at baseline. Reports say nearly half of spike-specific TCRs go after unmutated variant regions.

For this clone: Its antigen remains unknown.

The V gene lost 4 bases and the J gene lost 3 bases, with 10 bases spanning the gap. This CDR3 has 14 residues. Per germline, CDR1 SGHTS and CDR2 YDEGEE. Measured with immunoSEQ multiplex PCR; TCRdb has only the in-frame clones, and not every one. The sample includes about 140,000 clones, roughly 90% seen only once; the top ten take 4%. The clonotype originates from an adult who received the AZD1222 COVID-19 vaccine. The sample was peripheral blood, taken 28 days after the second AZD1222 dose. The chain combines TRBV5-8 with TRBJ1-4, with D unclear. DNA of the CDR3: TGTGCCAGCAGCGATCCGGGATCTAATGAAAAACTGTTTTTT. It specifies CASSDPGSNEKLFF.